The sequence of this TCR beta chain was determined in a study of human T cells and chemical hapten exposure. Study-wide context: During the approximately 24-week study period, patients had diphenylcyclopropenone applied to the scalp every week.

This clonotype has more than one count but fewer than ten. Its antigen is unidentified. Notes on the study in general: While controls formed fewer of them, expanded TCRs formed significantly more large CDR3 similarity clusters.

V was trimmed by 4 bases and J by 10 bases, leaving 19 bases between them. This CDR3 region has 13 residues. Looked up from germline, CDR1 is SQVTM and CDR2 is ANQGSEA. In the source study's methods: TCRs per sample had a median of approximately 96,000 and ranged from roughly 20,000 to 700,000. TCRdb reprocessed the RACE reads via MiXCR and lists one record per CDR3 protein. Clone size and V and J calls follow TCRdb, not the original study. In the table there are roughly 360,000 distinct CDR3 sequences, approximately 5.1% of which are singletons. Described time point: patch test 1, 2 weeks after DPC sensitization. Specified treatment: therapeutic diphenylcyclopropenone sensitization with weekly scalp DPC.

The sequence came from a woman aged 50 to 60 with alopecia areata. Some clones in this sample may be carry-over from other donors' samples. The sequences come from whole blood, collected in connection with sensitization to the hapten diphenylcyclopropenone (DPC). The rearrangement joins TRBV29-1 to TRBJ1-1, with no clear D. The CDR3 loop reads CSVGPGRQRRAFF. DNA for the CDR3: TGCAGCGTTGGACCAGGACGCCAGAGGAGAGCTTTCTTT. Drawing the rest from reference TRBV29-1 and TRBJ1-1, the complete variable domain is SAVISQKPSRDICQRGTSLTIQCQVDSQVTMMFWYRQQPGQSLTLIATANQGSEATYESGFVIDKFPISRPNLTFSTLTVSNMSPEDSSIYLCSVGPGRQRRAFFGQGTRLTVV.